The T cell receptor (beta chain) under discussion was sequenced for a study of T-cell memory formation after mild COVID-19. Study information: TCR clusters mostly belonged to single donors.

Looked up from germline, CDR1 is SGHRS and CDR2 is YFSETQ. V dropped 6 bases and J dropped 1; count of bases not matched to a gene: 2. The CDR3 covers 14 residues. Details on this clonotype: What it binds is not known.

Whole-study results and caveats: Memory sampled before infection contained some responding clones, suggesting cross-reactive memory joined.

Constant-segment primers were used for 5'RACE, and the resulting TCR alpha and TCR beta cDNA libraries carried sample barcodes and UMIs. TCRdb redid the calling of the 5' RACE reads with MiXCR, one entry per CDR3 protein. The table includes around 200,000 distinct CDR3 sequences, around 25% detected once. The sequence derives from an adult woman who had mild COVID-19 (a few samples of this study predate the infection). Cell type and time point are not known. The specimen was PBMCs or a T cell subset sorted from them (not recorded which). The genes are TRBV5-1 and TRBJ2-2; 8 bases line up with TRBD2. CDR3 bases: TGCGCCAGCAACCGGGAGGGGAACACCGGGGAGCTGTTTTTT. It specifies CASNREGNTGELFF.